This T cell receptor (beta chain) is drawn from a study of T cells in Graves' hyperthyroidism and ophthalmopathy. Researchers amplified the TCR beta CDR3 regions from RNA transcripts. HTBI primers were employed in a first-round RT-PCR of the TCR CDR3. TCRdb passed the multiplex PCR reads through MiXCR, listing each CDR3 protein once. The sample holds roughly 700,000 distinct CDR3 sequences, roughly 17% seen once. This clonotype was recorded a few times. V shed 0 bases and J shed 0 bases, with 14 bases lying between them. The CDR3 runs 17 residues. CDR1 is MNHEY and CDR2 is SVGAGI in the germline V gene.

Sequenced: blood. This clonotype was sampled from a man in his fifties with Graves' hyperthyroidism. V gene TRBV6-5 combines with J gene TRBJ1-1; weak D call: TRBD1 (5 bases). This chain's CDR3 is CASSYSGMGRVNTEAFF. The CDR3 DNA reads TGTGCCAGCAGTTACTCTGGTATGGGCAGGGTGAACACTGAAGCTTTCTTT.